This TCR beta chain was found in a study of T-cell reconstitution after alpha-beta-depleted transplantation in children. This CDR3 is 14 amino acids long. Trimming left V 5 bases short and J 8 bases short, with 18 bases between. Germline V lookup: CDR1 DFQATT, CDR2 SNEGSKA (reference sequence). The TCRbeta library incorporated unique molecular identifiers. TCRdb re-derived calls from the PCR reads in MiXCR, one entry per CDR3 protein. The sample consists of a few hundred thousand distinct CDR3 sequences, around 13% of them appearing once. There are a few counts of this clonotype. This sequence originates from a human donor who donated a stem cell graft to a child with combined immunodeficiency. The chain carries TRBV20-1 and TRBJ1-4; TRBD1 is a possible D gene (5 bases). Here the sequenced sample was PBMCs from the stem cell graft donor, taken from the stem cell graft. The CDR3 sequence is CSAPLGGWGEKLFF. DNA of the CDR3: TGCAGTGCTCCCCTGGGGGGGTGGGGGGAAAAACTGTTTTTT.